This T cell receptor beta chain is from a study of blood T cell repertoires in COVID-19. About the research overall: COVID-19 samples collected from the United States, Italy and Spain covered acute and convalescent phases. T cells, B-cell-depleted T cells, or PBMCs provided the cDNA or gDNA that served as material.

Participants were aged about 18 to 100 years from roughly 26 US areas. TCRdb's copy holds only in-frame clones and misses some; the assay was immunoSEQ multiplex PCR. Of fewer than 250,000 clones listed, about nine tenths are singletons. CDR3 length: 16 amino acids. V lost 1 base, J lost 4 bases, and 5 bases stayed unmatched. Germline V gives CDR1 SGHTA, CDR2 FQGNSA. The specimen sequenced was PBMCs or T cells enriched from blood (not recorded which). This sequence joins TRBV7-2 and TRBJ2-3; TRBD2 aligns across 10 bases. The clonotype was recovered from a woman aged 25 to 45 with acute COVID-19. CDR3 in amino acids: CASSLVSSGGPDTQYF. The CDR3 coding sequence is TGTGCCAGCAGCTTAGTGTCTAGCGGGGGACCAGATACGCAGTATTTT.